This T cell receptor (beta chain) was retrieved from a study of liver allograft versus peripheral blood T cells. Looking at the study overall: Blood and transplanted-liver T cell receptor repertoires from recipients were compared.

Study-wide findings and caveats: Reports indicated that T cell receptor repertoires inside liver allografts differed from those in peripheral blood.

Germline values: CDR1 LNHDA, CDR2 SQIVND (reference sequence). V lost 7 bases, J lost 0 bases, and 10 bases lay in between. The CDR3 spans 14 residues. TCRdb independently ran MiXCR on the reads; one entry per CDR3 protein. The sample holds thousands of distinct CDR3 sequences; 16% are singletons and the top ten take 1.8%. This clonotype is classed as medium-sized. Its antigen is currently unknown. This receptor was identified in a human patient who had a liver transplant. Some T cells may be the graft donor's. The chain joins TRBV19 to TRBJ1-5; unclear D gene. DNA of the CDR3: TGTGCCAGTACCCCCCCGGATAGCAATCAGCCCCAGCATTTT. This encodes CASTPPDSNQPQHF.